One sample yielded the 11 T cell receptor beta chains listed below, sequenced in a study of T cells in Graves' hyperthyroidism and ophthalmopathy. RNA transcripts provided the source from which TCR beta CDR3 regions were amplified. First-round RT-PCR with HTBI primers amplified the TCR CDR3 region. TCRdb redid the calling of the multiplex PCR reads with MiXCR, one entry per CDR3 protein. The sample has around 690,000 distinct CDR3 sequences, 15% to 20% seen once. What was sequenced was blood. These TCRs come from a man in his forties or fifties with Graves' hyperthyroidism.

This clonotype was seen more than once but under ten times. J is TRBJ1-2 and V is TRBV3-1; D is perhaps TRBD1 (6 bases). Trimming took off 2 bases at V and 3 bases at J, with 7 bases between the two ends. The V gene's germline CDR1 is LGHDT and CDR2 YNNKEL (reference sequence). The CDR3 sequence is 13 residues long. Here the CDR3 reads CASSQWTDYGYTF. The CDR3 DNA reads TGTGCCAGCAGCCAATGGACAGACTATGGCTACACCTTC. Full variable domain (outside the CDR3, taken from reference TRBV3-1 and TRBJ1-2): DTAVSQTPKYLVTQMGNDKSIKCEQNLGHDTMYWYKQDSKKFLKIMFSYNNKELIINETVPNRFSPKSPDKAHLNLHINSLELGDSAVYFCASSQWTDYGYTFGSGTRLTVV.

This clonotype was seen ten or more times. The chain is built from TRBV29-1 and TRBJ2-1, with 7 bases that match TRBD2. Germline loops: CDR1 SQVTM, CDR2 ANQGSEA. Trimming cost V 4 bases and J 10 bases; bases outside gene matches: 10. The CDR3 loop spans 13 amino acids. The CDR3 DNA follows: TGCAGCGTTGCCCAGCGGGGCAAGAGAGAGCAGTTCTTC. Translated, it gives CSVAQRGKREQFF.

This clonotype appeared a few times. The V and J genes are TRBV5-1 and TRBJ1-6; no clear D gene. Germline V lookup: CDR1 SGHRS, CDR2 YFSETQ. V was clipped by 0 bases and J by 10 bases, with 11 bases between them. The CDR3 is 14 amino acids. The CDR3 DNA follows: TGCGCCAGCAGCTTGGAAACTCTCGGCTCACCCCTCCACTTT. Translating gives CASSLETLGSPLHF.

The gene calls are TRBV4-1 and TRBJ1-2; unclear D gene. This CDR3 contains 11 residues. The V end lost 1 base, the J end lost 8 bases, and 5 bases lay between the germline ends. CDR1 and CDR2 from the germline V gene are MGHRA and YSYEKL. CDR3 in amino acids: CASSQARGYTF. The CDR3 DNA sequence: TGCGCCAGCAGCCAAGCTCGCGGCTACACCTTC.

A word on this clonotype: The CDR3 ends on some other residue instead of the conserved phenylalanine or tryptophan, so this is likely a read error. The chain employs TRBV7-3 and TRBJ2-3; D unclear. Germline CDR1 is SGHTA and CDR2 is FQGTGA. Trimming pared 2 bases from V and 2 bases from J, leaving 8 bases between. This CDR3 is built from 14 residues. The CDR3: CASSLQGLTDTQYC. The CDR3, as DNA: TGTGCCAGCAGCTTACAAGGTCTCACAGATACGCAGTATTGT.

This clonotype was seen at least ten times. This chain joins TRBV11-2 and TRBJ2-5; TRBD2 might be the D (5 bases). CDR1 is SGHAT, CDR2 FQNNGV, per germline. There are 16 residues in the CDR3. V was shortened by 5 bases and J by 4 bases, with 20 bases between the two germline ends. CDR3 sequence (DNA): TGTGCCAGCAGCCCTCGCCGGCACGGGATTCTAGAGACCCAGTACTTC. Translated, it gives CASSPRRHGILETQYF.

This clonotype has just a few counts. The chain recombines TRBV25-1 with TRBJ2-5; 13 positions match TRBD2. This CDR3 region has 16 residues. Germline trimming cut 6 bases from V and 5 bases from J; bases unmatched to any gene: 9. CDR1 is MGHDK and CDR2 is SYGVNS in the germline V gene. The CDR3 nucleotides are TGTGCCAGCAGGCAAGGACTAGCGGGAGTCTTGGAGACCCAGTACTTC. It translates to CASRQGLAGVLETQYF.

V usage is TRBV20-1 and J usage is TRBJ1-4; 7 bases match TRBD1. The CDR3 has 16 residues. The V and J ends lost 3 bases and 8 bases, in that order; junction bases with no gene match: 15. CDR1 is DFQATT and CDR2 is SNEGSKA in the germline V gene (reference sequence). The CDR3 region has the DNA TGCAGTGCTAGGCGACAGGGCCGGGAGGCGAAAGAAAAACTGTTTTTT. It encodes CSARRQGREAKEKLFF.

The sample holds many counts of this clonotype. The chain links TRBV20-1 to TRBJ1-3, with 8 bases lining up with TRBD1. V trimming: 1 base; J trimming: 0 bases; junction bases outside the gene matches: 14. CDR1 is DFQATT, CDR2 SNEGSKA, per germline (reference sequence). This CDR3 is built from 19 residues. The CDR3 sequence: CSARGTGKNRGHSGNTIYF. CDR3 in DNA: TGCAGTGCTAGAGGGACAGGGAAGAATAGGGGGCACTCTGGAAACACCATATATTTT.

This clonotype has a count of ten or more. The chain recombines TRBV30 with TRBJ2-5; the D is unclear. This CDR3 has 13 amino acids. Looked up from germline, CDR1 is GTSNPN and CDR2 is SVGIG (reference sequence). V was shortened by 0 bases and J by 3 bases, with 8 bases between the two germline ends. The CDR3 loop is CAWSVWGKETQYF. As DNA, the CDR3 is TGTGCCTGGAGTGTGTGGGGTAAAGAGACCCAGTACTTC. The variable domain in full, completed from reference TRBV30 and TRBJ2-5, reads SQTIHQWPATLVQPVGSPLSLECTVEGTSNPNLYWYRQAAGRGLQLLFYSVGIGQISSEVPQNLSASRPQDRQFILSSKKLLLSDSGFYLCAWSVWGKETQYFGPGTRLLVL.

This clonotype was counted only a few times. The chain recombines TRBV27 with TRBJ1-5, with D uncertain. Trimming cost V 2 bases and J 9 bases, with 14 bases left between them. CDR1 is MNHEY, CDR2 SMNVEV, per germline (reference sequence). This CDR3 has 14 amino acids. Here the CDR3 reads CASSLSVIVGPQHF. In DNA, the CDR3 is TGTGCCAGCAGTTTAAGTGTAATCGTTGGGCCCCAGCATTTT.